This T cell receptor beta chain was sequenced during a study of T cells in Graves' hyperthyroidism and ophthalmopathy. Regarding the study as a whole: Most expanded thyroid clonotypes above 0.001 also appeared in blood.

A remark on this clonotype: The antigen is not known.

Researchers took RNA transcripts and amplified the TCR beta CDR3 regions from them. Initially, a first-round RT-PCR of the TCR CDR3 employed the HTBI primer set. TCRdb recomputed calls from the multiplex PCR reads with MiXCR, one row per CDR3 protein. The table includes roughly 380,000 distinct CDR3 sequences, 19% detected once. From 9 to 10 ml of fresh peripheral blood, PBMCs were isolated. This CDR3 is 13 amino acids long. CDR1 is MNHEY, CDR2 SVGEGT, per germline. V lost 0 bases and J 3 bases, leaving 5 bases between the germline ends. The sample consisted of blood. The gene calls are TRBV6-2 or TRBV6-3 and TRBJ2-5, with D hard to call. This clonotype was sampled from a woman between 18 and 30 years old with Graves' hyperthyroidism. CDR3 in amino acids: CASSYSTEETQYF. DNA for the CDR3: TGTGCCAGCAGTTACTCGACGGAAGAGACCCAGTACTTC.